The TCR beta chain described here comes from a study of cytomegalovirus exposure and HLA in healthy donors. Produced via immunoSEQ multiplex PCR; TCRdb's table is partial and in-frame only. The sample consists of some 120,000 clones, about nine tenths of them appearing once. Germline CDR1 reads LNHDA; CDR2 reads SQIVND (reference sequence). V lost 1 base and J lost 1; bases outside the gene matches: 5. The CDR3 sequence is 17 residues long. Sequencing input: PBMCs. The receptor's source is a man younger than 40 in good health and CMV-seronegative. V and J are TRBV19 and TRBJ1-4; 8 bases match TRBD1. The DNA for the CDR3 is TGTGCCAGTAGTATAGCTGGCAGGGGGCGAACTAATGAAAAACTGTTTTTT. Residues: CASSIAGRGRTNEKLFF.